This TCR beta chain was profiled in a study of T cells in localized non-small cell lung cancer. Study-level points and caveats: Heterogeneity cannot be ruled out, as sequencing used one tumor region only. Appearances in adjacent lung were noted for a median 57 of the top 100 tumor clones. Among blood samples, higher T cell density accompanied longer overall survival. Adjacent uninvolved lung tissue had the highest T cell clonality, exceeding tumor.

Germline values: CDR1 LNHDA, CDR2 SQIVND (reference sequence). V was pared by 2 bases and J by 5 bases, with 3 bases of the junction left unmatched. The CDR3 runs to 15 residues. As for this clone: Its antigen is currently unknown.

The method was immunoSEQ multiplex PCR; TCRdb's version includes in-frame clones alone and lacks a portion of them. The sample has 15,000 to 20,000 clones, around 88% seen once. The starting material was peripheral blood, obtained before any cancer treatment. The chain joins TRBV19 to TRBJ2-3; 11 nucleotides match TRBD1. The clonotype comes from a male donor at least 60 years old with stage III lung adenocarcinoma. The CDR3 protein is CASSIPGTGGDTQYF. The CDR3 DNA reads as TGTGCCAGTAGTATACCCGGGACAGGGGGAGATACGCAGTATTTT.